This record looks at one T cell receptor (beta chain) sequence and its context. The entry originates in a study of blood T cell repertoires in COVID-19. Clinical history as reported by participants underpinned cohort assignment. Germline V CDR1 and CDR2: WSHSY, SAAADI. The CDR3 contains 17 residues. Trimming removed 3 bases from V and 7 bases from J; junction bases left unmatched: 10. The protocol was immunoSEQ multiplex PCR, while the TCRdb copy is restricted to in-frame clones and leaves out a portion. Among 150,000 or so clones, roughly 80% were seen once, and the ten largest hold around 8.4%. The source material was PBMCs or T cells enriched from blood (not recorded which). The chain has TRBV10-2 and TRBJ1-4; TRBD1 aligns across 11 bases. The sequence derives from a man aged 50 or older who had recovered from COVID-19. CDR3: CASSDRDRGTEGEKLFF. For the CDR3, the DNA is TGCGCCAGCAGTGACAGGGACAGGGGGACGGAGGGTGAAAAACTGTTTTTT.